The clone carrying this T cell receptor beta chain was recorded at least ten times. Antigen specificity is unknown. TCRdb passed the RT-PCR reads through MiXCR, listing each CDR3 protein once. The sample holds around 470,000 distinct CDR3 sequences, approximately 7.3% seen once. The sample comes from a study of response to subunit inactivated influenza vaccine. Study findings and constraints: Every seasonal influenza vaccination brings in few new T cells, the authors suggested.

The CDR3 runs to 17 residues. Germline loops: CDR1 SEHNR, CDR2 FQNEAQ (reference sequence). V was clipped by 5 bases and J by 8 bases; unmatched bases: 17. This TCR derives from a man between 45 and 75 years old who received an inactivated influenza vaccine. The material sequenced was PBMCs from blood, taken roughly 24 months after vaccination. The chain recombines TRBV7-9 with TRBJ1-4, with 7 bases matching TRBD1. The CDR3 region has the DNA TGTGCCAGCAGCCCTGACCAAGACAGGGCCCGTTTGGAAAAACTGTTTTTT. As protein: CASSPDQDRARLEKLFF.